Given below is one TCR beta chain in context. The target antigen is unknown. The junction shows a germline mismatch at one end, possibly a read error. The length of the CDR3 is 14 residues. The germline CDR1 and CDR2 sequences are GTSNPN and SVGIG (reference sequence). This specimen comes from a study of graft-versus-host responses after intestinal transplantation. Study-level results: Early post-transplant HvG declines were associated with peak circulating GvH clone levels.

Assay used: immunoSEQ multiplex PCR; TCRdb lists only in-frame clones, some missing. Of some 31,000 clones listed, 70% to 90% are singletons. The rearrangement links TRBV30 to TRBJ2-5; unclear D gene. The sequence came from a human patient who received an intestinal transplant, so some T cells may come from the graft donor. This specimen consisted of PBMCs, obtained roughly 68 weeks after intestinal transplantation. The CDR3: CAWSAGRYQETRYF. The CDR3 region has the DNA TGTGCCTGGAGTGCCGGGCGGTACCAAGAGACCCGGTACTTC.